This T cell receptor (beta chain) originates from a study of T cell repertoires in cytomegalovirus infection. TCRdb redid the calling of the reads with MiXCR, one entry per CDR3 protein. The sample yields 680,000 or so distinct CDR3 sequences, around a third seen once. Study-level results: Public TCR beta family frequency separated CMV-and-HLA carriers, including in an independent cohort.

To note about this clonotype: Its antigen is unknown.

The sequence came from a human donor in good health (CMV status not recorded). Some clones in this sample may be carry-over from other donors' samples. Material: cultured PBMCs, obtained from culture after CMV antigen stimulation.

The CDR3: CASSYEGSGANTQYF. CDR3 sequence (DNA): TGTGCCAGCAGTTATGAGGGCAGTGGGGCAAATACGCAGTATTTT. The V call is TRBV6-2 or TRBV6-3, the J call TRBJ2-3, with D perhaps matching TRBD1 or TRBD2 (5 bases each). V lost 3 bases, J lost 7 bases, and 17 bases lay in between. The CDR3 is 15 residues long. The germline V gene encodes CDR1 MNHEY and CDR2 SVGEGT.